This entry is about one T cell receptor beta chain. Its antigen is not known. Preparation of the TCRbeta library involved a method that used unique molecular identifiers. TCRdb redid the calling of the PCR reads with MiXCR, one entry per CDR3 protein. The sample contains 900,000 or so distinct CDR3 sequences, roughly 15% of which appear only once. The germline gives CDR1 SGHRS, CDR2 YFSETQ. This CDR3 contains 15 residues. With 4 bases removed from V and 4 bases from J, the gap between germline ends came to 15 bases. This entry is derived from a study of T-cell reconstitution after alpha-beta-depleted transplantation in children. Study-level findings and limits: Surviving recipient T cells and thymic progenitors accounted for the high day-60 TCRbeta diversity observed in some patients. One year after transplant, T-cell counts and diversity came mostly from newly produced T cells.

V is TRBV5-1 and J is TRBJ1-5; the D gene is possibly TRBD1 (5 bases). The sequenced sample was PBMCs, mostly from graft donor cells, obtained 360 days after TCRalphabeta/CD19-depleted stem cell transplant. This receptor was identified in a male patient aged 10-17 years who had a stem cell transplant for acute lymphoblastic leukemia, so the T cells may come from the graft donor. The DNA of the CDR3 is TGCGCCAGCAGCCTGCGGGCAGGGCTTAATCAGCCCCAGCATTTT. The encoded protein is CASSLRAGLNQPQHF.